Shown below are 2 T cell receptor beta chains from a single sample sequenced in a study of T cells in localized non-small cell lung cancer. Produced via immunoSEQ multiplex PCR; TCRdb's table is partial and in-frame only. The data contain some 2,500 clones, 35% to 40% of them singletons. Sequenced here: lung tumor tissue, sampled before any cancer treatment. All receptors come from a male donor older than 55 with stage I squamous cell lung carcinoma.

This chain links TRBV28 with TRBJ1-1; D is ambiguous. V lost 3 bases and J lost 7, with 12 bases in between. Germline lookup yields CDR1 MDHEN and CDR2 SYDVKM. The CDR3 totals 13 residues. Here the CDR3 reads CASSFSDRFEAFF. For the CDR3, the DNA is TGTGCCAGCAGTTTCTCGGACCGATTTGAAGCTTTCTTT.

The rearrangement uses TRBV11-3 and TRBJ1-6; D remains unclear. This CDR3 comprises 15 residues. The germline gives CDR1 SGHNT, CDR2 YENEEA. The ends were cut back, 1 base at V and 10 bases at J, with 14 bases in the middle. The CDR3: CASSLVGRGQSPLHF. The CDR3, as DNA: TGTGCCAGCAGCTTAGTCGGTCGGGGTCAATCACCCCTCCACTTT. The full variable domain, rest sourced from reference TRBV11-3 and TRBJ1-6, is EAGVVQSPRYKIIEKKQPVAFWCNPISGHNTLYWYLQNLGQGPELLIRYENEEAVDDSQLPKDRFSAERLKGVDSTLKIQPAELGDSAVYLCASSLVGRGQSPLHFGNGTRLTVT.